These 8 T cell receptor beta chains share one sample of origin, sequenced in a study of OX40 agonist ivuxolimab in advanced cancers. The assay was immunoSEQ multiplex PCR, and TCRdb's table has in-frame clones only and misses some. The sample holds roughly 20,000 clones, roughly 84% seen once. The specimen comprised CD4+ or CD8+ T cells sorted from blood, sampled in a trial of the OX40 agonist ivuxolimab. The receptors stem from an adult with an advanced solid tumor such as melanoma, head and neck, liver or kidney cancer.

CDR3 loop: CASSRARNTGELFF. CDR3 bases: TGTGCCAGCTCCCGTGCCCGGAACACCGGGGAGCTGTTTTTT. This chain connects TRBV19 to TRBJ2-2; D unresolved. Trimming pared 9 bases from V and 1 base from J, leaving 12 bases between. Germline V gene sequence: CDR1 LNHDA, CDR2 SQIVND (reference sequence). The CDR3 covers 14 residues.

This clone showed up just a few times. The CDR3 spells CASWGTAYNEQFF. The CDR3 nucleotides are TGTGCCAGCTGGGGGACAGCCTACAATGAGCAGTTCTTC. This chain joins TRBV7-9 and TRBJ2-1; 7 bases map to TRBD1. In germline, CDR1 is SEHNR, CDR2 FQNEAQ (reference sequence). The CDR3 is 13 amino acids. J was trimmed by 2 bases and V by 8 bases; bases with no gene match: 3.

The V gene is TRBV6-1, the J gene TRBJ2-1; TRBD1 is a possible D gene (6 bases). This CDR3 is 15 amino acids long. V lost 6 bases and J lost 2, with 14 bases in between. Germline lookup yields CDR1 MNHNS and CDR2 SASEGT. CDR3 region: CASSLQGFPYNEQFF. The CDR3 DNA reads as TGTGCCAGCAGCCTACAGGGATTCCCCTACAATGAGCAGTTCTTC.

This chain uses TRBV7-2 with TRBJ1-2; D is unclear. Per germline, CDR1 SGHTA and CDR2 FQGNSA. CDR3 length equals 14 residues. Trimming left V 3 bases short and J 3 bases short, with 11 bases between. As DNA, the CDR3 is TGTGCCAGCAGCTTCGGGAGTATTTACTATGGCTACACCTTC. Its translation is CASSFGSIYYGYTF.

The gene calls are TRBV18 and TRBJ1-2, with D maybe TRBD1 (5 bases). Germline CDR1 reads KGHSH; CDR2 reads LQKENI. The CDR3 consists of 15 residues. The V end lost 6 bases, the J end lost 4 bases, and 18 bases lay between the germline ends. The CDR3: CASSDSSGTGYGYTF. In DNA, the CDR3 is TGTGCCAGCTCGGATTCTTCCGGGACCGGCTATGGCTACACCTTC.

The rearrangement links TRBV11-2 to TRBJ1-4; a weak D match, TRBD1 (5 bases). This CDR3 contains 15 residues. With 0 bases removed from V and 8 bases from J, the gap between germline ends came to 13 bases. CDR1 SGHAT and CDR2 FQNNGV come from the germline V gene. CDR3 residues: CASSLDGGVGEKLFF. CDR3 coding DNA: TGTGCCAGCAGCTTAGATGGGGGAGTCGGCGAAAAACTGTTTTTT.

This clone was found once. J is TRBJ1-5 and V is TRBV6-6; TRBD1 might be the D (5 bases). Trimming pared 2 bases from V and 10 bases from J, leaving 18 bases between. CDR3 length: 15 amino acids. Germline V CDR1 and CDR2: MNHNY, SVGAGI (reference sequence). CDR3 amino acids: CASSYGQGGMSPQHF. The CDR3 nucleotides are TGTGCCAGCAGTTACGGCCAGGGAGGTATGAGTCCCCAGCATTTT.

The chain carries TRBV4-3 and TRBJ1-3; D is possibly TRBD1 (6 bases). Trimming took off 1 base at V and 2 bases at J, with 12 bases between the two ends. Per the germline V gene, CDR1 is LGHNA and CDR2 is YSLEER. The CDR3 is made up of 16 amino acids. CDR3 protein: CASSQGYRVTGNTIYF. The CDR3, as DNA: TGCGCCAGCAGCCAAGGGTACAGGGTGACTGGAAACACCATATATTTT.